Listed below are T cell receptor beta chains from one sample, sequenced in a study of blood T cell repertoires in COVID-19. Repertoires were generated with immunoSEQ multiplex PCR, while TCRdb's copy carries only in-frame clones and drops some. The repertoire holds a few hundred thousand clones, with approximately 80% as singletons. Sequenced: PBMCs or T cells enriched from blood (not recorded which). Receptors originate from a young man with acute COVID-19. Each CDR3 is given with its conserved first and last residue. Each record gives: V gene, CDR3 protein.

V: TRBV18; CDR3: CASSPGGQGVNIQYF
V: TRBV18; CDR3: CASSPGHEQYF
V: TRBV5-6; CDR3: CASSLLAPETQYF
V: TRBV27; CDR3: CASSRRMGQGSTDTQYF
V: TRBV7-9; CDR3: CASSLGTENQPQHF
V: TRBV7-2; CDR3: CASSLASATGLGGYGYTF
V: TRBV10-2; CDR3: CASGGLEGFTDTQYF
V: TRBV13; CDR3: CASDRTGGNEQFF
V: TRBV30; CDR3: CAWSRDSNTEAFF
V: TRBV5-4; CDR3: CASTRASQGAVNDGYTF
V: TRBV19; CDR3: CASSPPNRGEQYF
V: TRBV28; CDR3: CASSSSNSYNEQFF
V: TRBV27; CDR3: CASSGFTGWSTEAFF
V: TRBV10-3; CDR3: CATGTGANYGYTF
V: TRBV5-4; CDR3: CASSRRTGYGVDTQYF
V: TRBV28; CDR3: CASRQGGIPEAFF
V: TRBV5-5; CDR3: CASSLGGRSDSPLHF
V: TRBV10-3; CDR3: CAISHPTSGNTGELFF
V: TRBV5-1; CDR3: CASSWEGTLWEQYF
V: TRBV11-2; CDR3: CASSFHLQGATGNTIYF
V: TRBV4-2; CDR3: CASSQYLGGIYEQYF
V: TRBV18; CDR3: CASSPMGVTGELFF
V: TRBV11-2; CDR3: CAIKTAGHGYTF
V: TRBV2; CDR3: CASLLDRASAEAFF
V: TRBV5-5; CDR3: CASSSYNRDRVLQETQYF
V: TRBV30; CDR3: CAWSGAGGRQFF
V: TRBV5-1; CDR3: CASSPEGLASTDTQYF
V: TRBV4-1; CDR3: CASSQRGINTEAFF
V: TRBV30; CDR3: CAWNLNSNQPQHF
V: TRBV19; CDR3: CASSPLLTVVDQPQHF
V: TRBV11-2; CDR3: CASSFRTDTYRGNTIYF
V: TRBV12-3/TRBV12-4; CDR3: CASSPTGGETQYF
V: TRBV9; CDR3: CASSGRTGGGQETQYF
V: TRBV9; CDR3: CASSVVGRDEQFF
V: TRBV19; CDR3: CASSIPGRGTEAFF
V: TRBV5-5; CDR3: CASSFTGDYGYTF
V: TRBV5-6; CDR3: CASSPGPGVYEQYF
V: TRBV2; CDR3: CASSEWSYNEQFF
V: TRBV6-5; CDR3: CASSDVRGLDTQYF
V: TRBV19; CDR3: CASSVQGGGTEAFF
V: TRBV7-9; CDR3: CASSLVGETGELFF
V: TRBV6-1; CDR3: CASSEWPGNQPQHF
V: TRBV30; CDR3: CAWSQTGQGLAFF
V: TRBV5-6; CDR3: CASTVLQGYGYTF